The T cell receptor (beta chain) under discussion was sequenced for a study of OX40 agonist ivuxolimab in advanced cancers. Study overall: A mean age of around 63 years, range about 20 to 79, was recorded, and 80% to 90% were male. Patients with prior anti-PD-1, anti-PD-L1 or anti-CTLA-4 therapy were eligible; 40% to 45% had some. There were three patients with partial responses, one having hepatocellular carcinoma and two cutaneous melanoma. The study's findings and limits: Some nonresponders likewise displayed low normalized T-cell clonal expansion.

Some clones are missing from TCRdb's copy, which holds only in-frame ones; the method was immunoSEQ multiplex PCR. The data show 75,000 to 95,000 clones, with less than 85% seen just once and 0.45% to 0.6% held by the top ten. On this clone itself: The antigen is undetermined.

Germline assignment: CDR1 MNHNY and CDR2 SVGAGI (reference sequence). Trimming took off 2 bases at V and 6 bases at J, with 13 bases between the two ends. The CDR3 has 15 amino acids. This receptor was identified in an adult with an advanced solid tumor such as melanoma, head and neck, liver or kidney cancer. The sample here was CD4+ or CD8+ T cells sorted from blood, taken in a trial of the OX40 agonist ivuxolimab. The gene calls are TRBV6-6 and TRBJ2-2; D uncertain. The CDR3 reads CASSYPEKSSGELFF. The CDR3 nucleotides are TGTGCCAGCAGTTACCCCGAAAAATCGTCCGGGGAGCTGTTTTTT.